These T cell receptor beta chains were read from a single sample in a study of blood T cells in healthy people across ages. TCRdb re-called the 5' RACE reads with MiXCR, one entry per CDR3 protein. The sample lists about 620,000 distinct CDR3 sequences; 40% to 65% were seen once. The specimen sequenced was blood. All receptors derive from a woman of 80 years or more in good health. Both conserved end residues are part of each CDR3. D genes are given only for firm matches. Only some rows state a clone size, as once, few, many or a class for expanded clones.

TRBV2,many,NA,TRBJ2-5,TGTGCCAGCACCTTCCAAGAGACCCAGTACTTC,CASTFQETQYF
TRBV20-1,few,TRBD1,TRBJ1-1,TGCAGTGCCTCTTCCCCGGGACAGGGGAAAGGGACTGAAGCTTTCTTT,CSASSPGQGKGTEAFF
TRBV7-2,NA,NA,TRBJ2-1,TGTACCAGCAGATCGAGCCCGGGACATTACAATGAGCAGTTCTTC,CTSRSSPGHYNEQFF
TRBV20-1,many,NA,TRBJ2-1,TGCAGTGCTAGCGAGGTAGGACGGAGCAATGAGCAGTTCTTC,CSASEVGRSNEQFF
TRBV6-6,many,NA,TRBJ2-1,TGTGCCAGCAGTGGGGACTTAGGCCGTTACAATGAGCAGTTCTTC,CASSGDLGRYNEQFF
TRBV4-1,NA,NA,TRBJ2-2,TGCGCCAGCAGCCAAGCGTTGATGGGGACCGGGGAGCTGTTTTTT,CASSQALMGTGELFF
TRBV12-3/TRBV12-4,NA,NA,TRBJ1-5,TGTGCCAGCAGCCTACGTTGGGGGGATAGCAATCAGCCCCAGCATTTT,CASSLRWGDSNQPQHF
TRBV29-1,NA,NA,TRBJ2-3,TGCAGCGTTCGCTCTCCTCTGGATACGCAGTATTTT,CSVRSPLDTQYF
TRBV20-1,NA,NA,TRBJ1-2,TGCAGTGCTAGAGATTCCGCAGAAGCTAACTATGGCTACACCTTC,CSARDSAEANYGYTF
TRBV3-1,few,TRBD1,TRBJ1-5,TGTGCCAGCAGCCCCCCAGGGGGCCCTAATCAGCCCCAGCATTTT,CASSPPGGPNQPQHF
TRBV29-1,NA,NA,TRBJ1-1,TGCAGCGGGCGCCAGGGCCGGAACACTGAAGCTTTCTTT,CSGRQGRNTEAFF
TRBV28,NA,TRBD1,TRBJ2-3,TGTGCCAGTCGAATGACAGGGATAGGGACAGATACGCAGTATTTT,CASRMTGIGTDTQYF
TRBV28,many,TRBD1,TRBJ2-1,TGTGCCAGCAGCACACCGGGACAGCGAATTGGGTTCTTC,CASSTPGQRIGFF
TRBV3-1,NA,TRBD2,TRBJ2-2,TGTGCCAGCAGCCAAATGACTAGCTCCGGGGAGCTGTTTTTT,CASSQMTSSGELFF
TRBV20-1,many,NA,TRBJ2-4,TGCAGTGCTAGAGATGCCGGAGAAGCCAAAAACATTCAGTACTTC,CSARDAGEAKNIQYF
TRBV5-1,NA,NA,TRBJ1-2,TGCGCCAGCAGCGGAGATATATACTATGGCTACACCTTC,CASSGDIYYGYTF
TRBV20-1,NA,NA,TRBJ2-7,TGCAGTGCTAGGAAACGGGACTCCTACGAGCAGTACTTC,CSARKRDSYEQYF
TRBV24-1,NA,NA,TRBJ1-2,TGTGCCACCAGTGGAGGGGGAGGCCACACCTTC,CATSGGGGHTF
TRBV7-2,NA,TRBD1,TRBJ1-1,TGTGCCAGCAGCCCACGACAGGGCAGAGCAGAAGCTTTCTTT,CASSPRQGRAEAFF
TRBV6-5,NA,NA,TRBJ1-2,TGTGCCAGCAGTCGCGGTCGGGGGACGAGCTATGGCTACACCTTC,CASSRGRGTSYGYTF
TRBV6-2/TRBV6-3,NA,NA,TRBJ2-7,TGTGCCAGCCTCGGACAGAGCTCCTACGAGCAGTACTTC,CASLGQSSYEQYF
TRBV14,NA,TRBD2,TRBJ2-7,TGTGCCAGCAGCCAAACCTCCCCGCGGGAGGGCAAGCAGTACTTC,CASSQTSPREGKQYF
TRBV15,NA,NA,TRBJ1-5,TGTGCCACCAGCAGAGATCGAACAGGGAGACAGCCCCAGCATTTT,CATSRDRTGRQPQHF
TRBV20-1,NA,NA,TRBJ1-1,TGCAGTGCTAGAGCGGCAGCCCGAATCACTGAAGCTTTCTTT,CSARAAARITEAFF
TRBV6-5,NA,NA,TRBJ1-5,TGTGCCAGCAGTTACTACCCTGCACACCAGCCCCAGCATTTT,CASSYYPAHQPQHF
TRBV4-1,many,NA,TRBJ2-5,TGCGCCAGCAGCCAAGATCAATCCAACCAAGAGACCCAGTACTTC,CASSQDQSNQETQYF
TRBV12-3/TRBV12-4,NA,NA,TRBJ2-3,TGTGCCAGCAGCGGTACGAGAGTGAGCGCAGATGCGCAGTATTTT,CASSGTRVSADAQYF
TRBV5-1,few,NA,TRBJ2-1,TGCGCCAGCAGCTTGGCCGGCGGGTCATCCCCTGAGCAGTTCTTC,CASSLAGGSSPEQFF
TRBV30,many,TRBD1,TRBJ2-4,TGTGCCTTACAAACAGGGGGCGGATGGAACATTCAGTACTTC,CALQTGGGWNIQYF
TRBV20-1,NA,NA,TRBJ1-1,TGCAGTGCTCACCGGGACAACCCTACGGGAACTGAAGCTTTCTTT,CSAHRDNPTGTEAFF
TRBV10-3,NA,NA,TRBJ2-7,TGTGCCATCAGGGCGGGCGGTGGAGAGAGGCAGTACTTC,CAIRAGGGERQYF
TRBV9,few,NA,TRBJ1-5,TGTGCCAGCAGCGGGGGAGGGCGTCAGCCCCAGCATTTT,CASSGGGRQPQHF
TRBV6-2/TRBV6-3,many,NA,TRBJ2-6,TGTGCCAGCAGTTACATTGGTGCTGGGGCCAACGTCCTGACTTTC,CASSYIGAGANVLTF
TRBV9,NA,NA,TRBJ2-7,TGTGCCAGCAGCAACCGGGACGCCTCCTACGAGCAGTACTTC,CASSNRDASYEQYF
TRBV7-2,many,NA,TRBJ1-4,TGTGCCAGCAGCTTGGACGGGGGAGTGACTAATGAAAAACTGTTTTTT,CASSLDGGVTNEKLFF
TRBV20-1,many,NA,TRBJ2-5,TGCAGTGTAATGGCAGGGGTTCCGGAGACCCAGTACTTC,CSVMAGVPETQYF
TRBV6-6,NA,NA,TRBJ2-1,TGTGCCAGCAGTTACCAACTAACAGGGTCCTCCTACAATGAGCAGTTCTTC,CASSYQLTGSSYNEQFF
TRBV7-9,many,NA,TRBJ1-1,TGTGCCAGCAGCCCTCGGACCCTCACTGAAGCTTTCTTT,CASSPRTLTEAFF
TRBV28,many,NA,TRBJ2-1,TGTGCCAGCAGTTTAGCTCCCCGGGTGACCTACAATGAGCAGTTCTTC,CASSLAPRVTYNEQFF
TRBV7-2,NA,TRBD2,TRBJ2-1,TGTGTCAGCAGCTTAGCGGGAGGCGTCAATGAGCAGTTCTTC,CVSSLAGGVNEQFF
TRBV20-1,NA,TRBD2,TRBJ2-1,TGCAGTGCTAGTCAATCGGGGGGGGTCACCTCATGGGAGCAGTTCTTC,CSASQSGGVTSWEQFF
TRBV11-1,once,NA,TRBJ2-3,TGTGCCAGCAGACTCAACAGTAGCACGCAGTATTTT,CASRLNSSTQYF
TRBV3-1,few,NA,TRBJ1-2,TGTGCCAGCAGCCCGTCTACCGACCTGCACTATGGCTACACCTTC,CASSPSTDLHYGYTF
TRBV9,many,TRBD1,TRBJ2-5,TGTGCCAGCAGCGCGGGACAGCAAGAGACCCAGTACTTC,CASSAGQQETQYF
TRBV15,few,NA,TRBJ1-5,TGTGCCACCAGCAGGACCTATGGGGGCAATCAGCCCCAGCATTTT,CATSRTYGGNQPQHF
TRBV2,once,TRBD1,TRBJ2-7,TGTGCCAGCAACCGCAGACAGGGGCCCTACGAGCAGTACTTC,CASNRRQGPYEQYF
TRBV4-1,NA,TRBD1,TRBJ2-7,TGCGCCAGCAGCCTTCGTCCCGGGACAGGGATTGGGGGAGAGCAGTACTTC,CASSLRPGTGIGGEQYF
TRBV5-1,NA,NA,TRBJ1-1,TGCGCCAGCAGCGGGTACACCGGCTTGAACACTGAAGCTTTCTTT,CASSGYTGLNTEAFF